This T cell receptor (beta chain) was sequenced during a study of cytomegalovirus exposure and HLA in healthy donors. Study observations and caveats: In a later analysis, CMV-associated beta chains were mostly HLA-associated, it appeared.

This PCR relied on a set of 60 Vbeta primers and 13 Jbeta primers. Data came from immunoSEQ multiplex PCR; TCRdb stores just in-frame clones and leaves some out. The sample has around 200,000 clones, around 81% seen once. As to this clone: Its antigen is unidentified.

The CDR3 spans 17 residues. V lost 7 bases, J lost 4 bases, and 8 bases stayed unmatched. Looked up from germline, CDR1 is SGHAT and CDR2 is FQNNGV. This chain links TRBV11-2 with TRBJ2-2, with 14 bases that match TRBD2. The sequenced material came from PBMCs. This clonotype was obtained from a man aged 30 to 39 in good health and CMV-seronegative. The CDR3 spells CASTPGTSGSGTGELFF. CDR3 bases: TGTGCCAGCACCCCTGGGACTAGCGGGAGTGGCACCGGGGAGCTGTTTTTT.